This T cell receptor beta chain stems from a study of blood T cell repertoires in COVID-19. Study at large: Samples of COVID-19 (acute and convalescent) were obtained from the United States, Italy and Spain.

Germline values: CDR1 SGHTA, CDR2 FQGTGA. V lost 5 bases to trimming and J lost 4 bases, with 17 bases between them. This CDR3 spans 15 amino acids. Some clones are missing from TCRdb's copy, which holds only in-frame ones; the method was immunoSEQ multiplex PCR. In the table there are a few hundred thousand clones, roughly 90% of which are singletons. Among Cohort 3 donors, those recovered had two negative PCRs, clearance, or symptom resolution. The sequence derives from a woman in her 30s who had recovered from COVID-19. The sequencing input was PBMCs or T cells enriched from blood (not recorded which). The chain carries TRBV7-3 and TRBJ1-1; D gene uncertain. The CDR3 DNA follows: TGTGCCAGCAGCCGGACGGGATATTCTACCACTGAAGCTTTCTTT. It yields the protein CASSRTGYSTTEAFF.